One sample yielded the 27 T cell receptor beta chains listed below, sequenced in a study of cytomegalovirus exposure and HLA in healthy donors. In the PCR, 60 Vbeta and 13 Jbeta primers were used. Sequencing used immunoSEQ multiplex PCR; TCRdb keeps in-frame clones, though not all of them. Of about 190,000 clones listed, around 87% are singletons. Sequencing was carried out using PBMCs. These receptors were collected from a man younger than 40 in good health and CMV-seronegative.

This clone has just one count. The V and J genes are TRBV29-1 and TRBJ1-1; TRBD1 is a possible D gene (6 bases). The CDR3 has 9 amino acids. Between the trimmed V and J ends, which lost 8 bases and 8 bases, there was a span of 9 bases. The germline V gene encodes CDR1 SQVTM and CDR2 ANQGSEA. The CDR3, as DNA: TGCAGCAGCGGACAGGAAGCTTTCTTT. Its protein product is CSSGQEAFF. Based on the CDR3 plus reference TRBV29-1 and TRBJ1-1, the full variable domain is SAVISQKPSRDICQRGTSLTIQCQVDSQVTMMFWYRQQPGQSLTLIATANQGSEATYESGFVIDKFPISRPNLTFSTLTVSNMSPEDSSIYLCSSGQEAFFGQGTRLTVV.

The chain couples TRBV5-4 to TRBJ2-7; D not resolved. Deletions cut 0 bases from V and 5 bases from J, with 3 bases between. This CDR3 comprises 11 residues. The germline V gene has CDR1 SGHNT and CDR2 YYREEE (reference sequence). CDR3 DNA sequence: TGTGCCAGCAGCTTGGTCGACGAGCAGTACTTC. It translates to CASSLVDEQYF. Full variable domain (rest looked up from reference TRBV5-4 and TRBJ2-7): ETGVTQSPTHLIKTRGQQVTLRCSSQSGHNTVSWYQQALGQGPQFIFQYYREEENGRGNFPPRFSGLQFPNYSSELNVNALELDDSALYLCASSLVDEQYFGPGTRLTVT.

The J gene is TRBJ1-4, the V gene TRBV4-2; 10 nucleotides match TRBD1. The CDR3 is made up of 16 amino acids. Germline CDR1 reads LGHNA; CDR2 reads YNFKEQ. Trimming removed 1 base from V and 8 bases from J; junction bases left unmatched: 7. In DNA, the CDR3 is TGTGCCAGCAGCCAAGTGGCCGGGACAGGGGACGAAAAACTGTTTTTT. Its translation is CASSQVAGTGDEKLFF.

The J gene is TRBJ2-1, the V gene TRBV4-2; D uncertain. The CDR3 length is 11 residues. Trimming pared 3 bases from V and 6 bases from J, leaving 3 bases between. Germline V CDR1 and CDR2: LGHNA, YNFKEQ. The CDR3 DNA sequence: TGTGCCAGCAGCCACCTCAATGAGCAGTTCTTC. This encodes CASSHLNEQFF.

This chain uses TRBV11-2 with TRBJ2-5; tentatively, D is TRBD2 (5 bases). V was cut by 5 bases and J by 5 bases, with 12 bases left in between. Germline-derived CDR1 and CDR2 are SGHAT and FQNNGV. The CDR3 is made up of 13 amino acids. The CDR3 nucleotides read TGTGCCAGCAGCCCCAACCGCGGGGAGACCCAGTACTTC. It translates to CASSPNRGETQYF. Full variable domain (missing parts from reference TRBV11-2 and TRBJ2-5): EAGVAQSPRYKIIEKRQSVAFWCNPISGHATLYWYQQILGQGPKLLIQFQNNGVVDDSQLPKDRFSAERLKGVDSTLKIQPAKLEDSAVYLCASSPNRGETQYFGPGTRLLVL.

The J gene is TRBJ1-1, the V gene TRBV5-5, with D possibly matching TRBD1 (6 bases). V was clipped by 3 bases and J by 5 bases, with 14 bases between them. Germline CDR1 and CDR2: SGHKS and YYEKEE (reference sequence). CDR3 length equals 14 residues. CDR3 region: CASSSLQGETEAFF. Here the CDR3 DNA reads TGTGCCAGCAGCTCGCTACAGGGAGAAACTGAAGCTTTCTTT. The full variable domain, in which reference TRBV5-5 and TRBJ1-1 provide the parts outside the CDR3, is DAGVTQSPTHLIKTRGQQVTLRCSPISGHKSVSWYQQVLGQGPQFIFQYYEKEERGRGNFPDRFSARQFPNYSSELNVNALLLGDSALYLCASSSLQGETEAFFGQGTRLTVV.

The CDR3 here is CASSLGLAGVVDTQYF. The CDR3 nucleotides are TGTGCCAGCAGCTTAGGACTAGCGGGAGTGGTAGATACGCAGTATTTT. The chain links TRBV7-2 to TRBJ2-3; TRBD2 matches at 12 bases. The CDR3 spans 16 residues. After removal of 1 base from V and 5 bases from J, the junction contained 4 bases not matched to a gene. Germline assignment: CDR1 SGHTA and CDR2 FQGNSA.

To note about this clone: The same CDR3 also results from other DNA sequences found in this sample. This chain joins TRBV5-1 and TRBJ2-5, with a tentative D call TRBD2 (5 bases). The ends were cut back, 0 bases at V and 2 bases at J, with 8 bases in the middle. Germline V gene sequence: CDR1 SGHRS, CDR2 YFSETQ. The CDR3 contains 14 residues. CDR3 DNA sequence: TGCGCCAGCAGCTTGGGCGGACTTCAAGAGACCCAGTACTTC. It translates to CASSLGGLQETQYF.

The J gene is TRBJ1-6, the V gene TRBV7-9; 9 bases are a match to TRBD1. V lost 5 bases to trimming and J lost 4 bases; unmatched junction nucleotides: 6. The CDR3 is made up of 16 amino acids. From germline, CDR1 is SEHNR and CDR2 FQNEAQ (reference sequence). The CDR3 here is CASSPGQGRYNSPLHF. CDR3 DNA sequence: TGTGCCAGCAGCCCTGGACAGGGGAGATATAATTCACCCCTCCACTTT.

The chain joins TRBV6-5 to TRBJ2-5; 7 nucleotides align to TRBD1. The last part of the DNA fits TRBJ2-7 better; the J call may be wrong. Germline V gene data show CDR1 as MNHEY and CDR2 as SVGAGI. The CDR3 runs 16 residues. Written as DNA, the CDR3 is TGTGCCAGCAGTTACGTCCGACAGGGCCCAACCTACGAGCAGTACTTC. Protein sequence: CASSYVRQGPTYEQYF.

The chain couples TRBV10-3 to TRBJ2-3, with D unresolved. CDR3 length: 11 amino acids. The V and J ends lost 0 bases and 8 bases respectively, with 3 bases between them. CDR1 ENHRY and CDR2 SYGVKD come from the germline V gene. Written as DNA, the CDR3 is TGTGCCATCAGTGAGTCGCGTACGCAGTATTTT. This codes for CAISESRTQYF.

The CDR3 region is CASKLWEALSTDTQYF. The CDR3 region has the DNA TGTGCCAGCAAATTATGGGAGGCACTAAGCACAGATACGCAGTATTTT. V gene TRBV5-5 combines with J gene TRBJ2-3; possibly TRBD2 for D (6 bases). The CDR3 runs to 16 residues. The germline V gene has CDR1 SGHKS and CDR2 YYEKEE (reference sequence). V lost 6 bases, J lost 0 bases, and 17 bases lay in between.

The chain has TRBV2 and TRBJ2-3; unclear D gene. The CDR3 sequence is 11 residues long. Looked up from germline, CDR1 is SNHLY and CDR2 is FYNNEI. V was trimmed by 8 bases and J by 8 bases, leaving 11 bases between them. The CDR3 DNA is TGTGCCAGCCTTACTGGCGGTACGCAGTATTTT. It translates to CASLTGGTQYF.

The rearrangement joins TRBV14 to TRBJ2-7, with D hard to call. The CDR3 extends over 12 amino acids. Trimming left V 4 bases short and J 3 bases short, with 7 bases between. Per germline, CDR1 SGHDN and CDR2 FVKESK. As DNA, the CDR3 is TGTGCCAGCAGCCCTAGACTCTACGAGCAGTACTTC. Translation gives CASSPRLYEQYF.

J is TRBJ1-2 and V is TRBV28, with 7 bases matching TRBD1. Looked up from germline, CDR1 is MDHEN and CDR2 is SYDVKM. The CDR3 contains 14 residues. J lost 4 bases, V lost 6 bases, and 8 bases had no gene match. The CDR3 spells CASSGTGASYGYTF. In nucleotides, the CDR3 is TGTGCCAGCAGCGGAACAGGGGCTTCCTATGGCTACACCTTC.

The CDR3 region has the DNA TGTGCCAGCACGTACGAGCAGTACTTC. As protein: CASTYEQYF. The V and J genes are TRBV5-6 and TRBJ2-7; D ambiguous. Germline assignment: CDR1 SGHDT and CDR2 YYEEEE. The CDR3 sequence is 9 residues long. V shed 6 bases and J shed 4 bases, with 2 bases lying between them.

The rearrangement links TRBV9 to TRBJ2-6; 8 nucleotides align to TRBD1. The CDR3 consists of 18 residues. Germline CDR1 is SGDLS and CDR2 is YYNGEE. V trimming: 4 bases; J trimming: 3 bases; junction bases outside the gene matches: 12. This CDR3 is CASSPRTGMIYGANVLTF. In nucleotides, the CDR3 is TGTGCCAGCAGCCCGCGGACAGGGATGATTTATGGGGCCAACGTCCTGACTTTC.

J is TRBJ1-5 and V is TRBV2, with 7 bases identical to TRBD1. The germline V gene has CDR1 SNHLY and CDR2 FYNNEI. V lost 6 bases to trimming and J lost 4 bases; unmatched junction nucleotides: 3. This CDR3 is built from 13 residues. The chain's CDR3 is CASRVGQNQPQHF. DNA for the CDR3: TGTGCCAGCAGAGTGGGACAGAATCAGCCCCAGCATTTT.

The genes are TRBV28 and TRBJ1-2; 11 bases match TRBD1. CDR3 length: 22 amino acids. CDR1 is MDHEN, CDR2 SYDVKM, per germline. V lost 3 bases to trimming and J lost 7 bases; unmatched junction nucleotides: 28. CDR3 in DNA: TGTGCCAGCAGTTTTTTGGGGGGGAACAAAAACGCTTTCGGACAGGGGGCGCTTGGCTACACCTTC. Encoded protein: CASSFLGGNKNAFGQGALGYTF.

V usage is TRBV28 and J usage is TRBJ1-3; D is unclear. CDR1 and CDR2 from the germline V gene are MDHEN and SYDVKM. V was cut by 5 bases and J by 0 bases, with 11 bases left in between. This CDR3 comprises 15 residues. The CDR3 region has the DNA TGTGCCAGCAGTCCCCCTCGGAGCTCTGGAAACACCATATATTTT. Its translation is CASSPPRSSGNTIYF.

This chain uses TRBV30 with TRBJ2-7, with a tentative D call TRBD2 (7 bases). Germline-derived CDR1 and CDR2 are GTSNPN and SVGIG (reference sequence). The CDR3 spans 11 residues. This chain's CDR3 is CAGRGSYEQYF. Here the CDR3 DNA reads TGTGCAGGGAGGGGGTCCTACGAGCAGTACTTC.

V is TRBV28 and J is TRBJ2-3, with D hard to call. The germline gives CDR1 MDHEN, CDR2 SYDVKM. The CDR3 spans 13 residues. V dropped 4 bases and J dropped 4 bases, with 9 bases sitting between them. This chain's CDR3 is CASSSRTPDTQYF. The CDR3 nucleotides read TGTGCCAGCAGTTCCCGTACACCAGATACGCAGTATTTT.

The rearrangement links TRBV4-3 to TRBJ1-1; D is ambiguous. Trimming took off 0 bases at V and 4 bases at J, with 9 bases between the two ends. There are 14 residues in the CDR3. The V gene's germline CDR1 is LGHNA and CDR2 YSLEER. The CDR3 coding sequence is TGCGCCAGCAGCCAAGATTGGCTCGTCACTGAAGCTTTCTTT. Translated: CASSQDWLVTEAFF.

CDR3 DNA: TGTGCCATCAGGGTGAGTAAGAACACTGAAGCTTTCTTT. Protein sequence: CAIRVSKNTEAFF. The V call is TRBV10-3, the J call TRBJ1-1, with D hard to call. The V gene's germline CDR1 is ENHRY and CDR2 SYGVKD. The CDR3 is made up of 13 amino acids. The ends were cut back, 6 bases at V and 1 base at J, with 9 bases in the middle.

The gene calls are TRBV6-4 and TRBJ1-1, with 7 bases identical to TRBD1. The J segment lost 2 bases and the V segment lost 8 bases, leaving 11 bases of the junction unmatched. Germline CDR1 reads MRHNA; CDR2 reads SNTAGT. The CDR3 is 15 residues long. Here the CDR3 reads CASGKGQQKNTEAFF. CDR3 nucleotides: TGTGCCAGCGGTAAGGGACAGCAAAAAAACACTGAAGCTTTCTTT.

V usage is TRBV5-4 and J usage is TRBJ1-1; D possibly corresponds to TRBD1 (6 bases). The CDR3 is 14 amino acids. Looked up from germline, CDR1 is SGHNT and CDR2 is YYREEE (reference sequence). The V and J ends lost 4 bases and 1 base respectively, with 11 bases between them. The CDR3 region has the DNA TGTGCCAGCAGCCACCGGGACACGAACACTGAAGCTTTCTTT. Its protein product is CASSHRDTNTEAFF.

The chain joins TRBV27 to TRBJ2-7, with D possibly matching TRBD2 (6 bases). The CDR3 is 15 residues long. Between the trimmed V and J ends, which lost 10 bases and 0 bases, there was a span of 19 bases. CDR1 and CDR2 from the germline V gene are MNHEY and SMNVEV (reference sequence). CDR3 in DNA: TGTGCCATCTACCGGCGGGCGGGGAGCTCCTACGAGCAGTACTTC. Translation: CAIYRRAGSSYEQYF.